Sequencing of this T cell receptor beta chain was carried out in a study of siplizumab effects on memory and regulatory T cells. Remarks on this clone: Its matching antigen is unknown.

The J segment lost 3 bases and the V segment lost 7 bases, leaving 4 bases of the junction unmatched. CDR3 length: 14 amino acids. The V gene's germline CDR1 is MGHRA and CDR2 YSYEKL. The table came from immunoSEQ multiplex PCR; TCRdb's copy has only in-frame clones and leaves some out. The sample records fewer than 120,000 clones, roughly 92% being singletons. Whole-study results and caveats: Naive T cells seemed more diverse than memory cells; they also seemed major alloresponse contributors.

Input material: CD4+ T cells sorted from blood. This chain connects TRBV4-1 to TRBJ2-3; 10 bases map to TRBD1. This clonotype was sampled from a human donor in good health. CDR3 in DNA: TGCGCCAGCATGGACAGGGGGTTTACAGATACGCAGTATTTT. This sequence encodes CASMDRGFTDTQYF.